The clone carrying this TCR beta chain has more than one count but fewer than ten. Profiles of TCR beta VDJ and CDR3 were generated from a genomic DNA template. TCRdb reprocessed the reads via MiXCR and lists one record per CDR3 protein. The data contain about 80,000 distinct CDR3 sequences, approximately 46% of them singletons. The V end lost 0 bases, the J end lost 3 bases, and 8 bases lay between the germline ends. CDR1 LNHNV and CDR2 YYDKDF come from the germline V gene (reference sequence). This CDR3 comprises 14 residues. The data were taken from a study of CD8+CD57+ T cells in acquired aplastic anemia. Across the study: The study obtained 8.5 million to 12 million reads on average for CD4+ cells from healthy donors.

The sequencing input was sorted CD4+, CD8+, or CD8+CD57+ T cells (not recorded which) from PBMCs. The rearrangement links TRBV15 to TRBJ1-2; D ambiguous. The clonotype was recovered from a human donor in good health, serving as a control. CDR3: CATSRDLVDYGYTF. For the CDR3, the DNA is TGTGCCACCAGCAGAGATCTGGTTGACTATGGCTACACCTTC.